One sample yielded the 32 T cell receptor beta chains listed below, sequenced in a study of vaccination effects on CD4 cells after COVID-19. CD4+ T cells specific for antigen were expanded with viral peptide pools by the ViraFEST assay before sequencing. At the end of around 11 days of culture, CD4+ T cells were isolated. Antigen specificity for these receptors is unknown. Assay used: immunoSEQ multiplex PCR; TCRdb lists only in-frame clones, some missing. The sample consists of about 22,000 clones, 73% of them appearing once. The material was CD4+ T cells from PBMCs cultured with HCoV-229E spike peptides, obtained before COVID-19 vaccination. These receptors all come from a human donor who received a COVID-19 vaccine.

V gene TRBV6-1 combines with J gene TRBJ2-5; 11 nucleotides agree with TRBD2. Unmatched junction bases numbered 6, after V lost 4 bases and J lost 2 bases. The CDR3 runs 16 residues. Germline CDR1 and CDR2: MNHNS and SASEGT. The CDR3 bases are TGTGCCAGCAGTGCTACTAGCGGGAGACTTCAAGAGACCCAGTACTTC. Protein sequence: CASSATSGRLQETQYF.

The chain employs TRBV4-2 and TRBJ1-4; weak D call: TRBD1 (5 bases). Germline V gives CDR1 LGHNA, CDR2 YNFKEQ. Trimming pared 8 bases from V and 7 bases from J, leaving 17 bases between. The CDR3 covers 14 residues. The CDR3 DNA is TGTGCCAGCCACAAGACGGGACCTGGTGAAAAACTGTTTTTT. Amino acids: CASHKTGPGEKLFF.

The chain carries TRBV30 and TRBJ2-1; D is undetermined. Germline assignment: CDR1 GTSNPN and CDR2 SVGIG (reference sequence). This CDR3 comprises 13 residues. The V and J ends lost 4 bases and 6 bases respectively, with 13 bases between them. This CDR3 reads CAWMPSTPNEQFF. CDR3 coding DNA: TGTGCCTGGATGCCATCTACTCCCAATGAGCAGTTCTTC.

The V call is TRBV2, the J call TRBJ1-1; D unclear. Germline V gene lookup returns CDR1 SNHLY and CDR2 FYNNEI. The CDR3 loop spans 13 amino acids. V was clipped by 4 bases and J by 1 base, with 7 bases between them. CDR3 in amino acids: CASSVVENTEAFF. CDR3 bases: TGTGCCAGCAGTGTGGTGGAGAACACTGAAGCTTTCTTT.

The DNA of the CDR3 is TGTGCCAGCAGCCCAGGGCACGGGGAGGGGAGAACAGATACGCAGTATTTT. Translated, it gives CASSPGHGEGRTDTQYF. J is TRBJ2-3 and V is TRBV4-2; 7 bases are shared with TRBD2. V gave up 4 bases and J gave up 3 bases; unmatched junction bases: 13. Germline V lookup: CDR1 LGHNA, CDR2 YNFKEQ. This CDR3 has 17 residues.

V usage is TRBV6-5 and J usage is TRBJ2-1, with 7 bases matching TRBD2. Germline trimming cut 8 bases from V and 3 bases from J; bases unmatched to any gene: 7. This CDR3 comprises 14 residues. The germline CDR1 and CDR2 sequences are MNHEY and SVGAGI. The CDR3 nucleotides are TGTGCCAGCCACGTGGGGGGGAACTACAATGAGCAGTTCTTC. Amino acid sequence: CASHVGGNYNEQFF.

This chain connects TRBV7-8 to TRBJ1-4; unclear D gene. CDR1 and CDR2 from the germline V gene are SGHVS and FQNEAQ. CDR3 size: 14 residues. Trimming took 1 base from V and 0 from J, leaving 3 bases between them. In DNA form, the CDR3 reads TGTGCCAGCAGCTTAGGAGCAACTAATGAAAAACTGTTTTTT. This translates into CASSLGATNEKLFF.

The chain has TRBV7-2 and TRBJ1-6, with 7 nucleotides matching TRBD1. CDR1 SGHTA and CDR2 FQGNSA come from the germline V gene. Trimming cost V 6 bases and J 5 bases; bases outside gene matches: 7. This CDR3 region has 15 residues. For the CDR3, the DNA is TGTGCCAGCAGAAAAGACAGGGTACATAATTCACCCCTCCACTTT. Translation gives CASRKDRVHNSPLHF.

The chain combines TRBV19 with TRBJ2-5; 9 bases line up with TRBD2. CDR3 size: 15 residues. With 5 bases clipped from V and 4 bases from J, the junction kept 8 bases outside the gene matches. Per the germline V gene, CDR1 is LNHDA and CDR2 is SQIVND (reference sequence). Here the CDR3 reads CASSLWVAGAETQYF. The DNA of the CDR3 is TGTGCCAGTAGTCTCTGGGTAGCGGGAGCAGAGACCCAGTACTTC.

V and J are TRBV27 and TRBJ2-7, with D maybe TRBD2 (5 bases). With 2 bases removed from V and 0 bases from J, the gap between germline ends came to 8 bases. This CDR3 comprises 14 residues. Germline CDR1 and CDR2: MNHEY and SMNVEV (reference sequence). In DNA, the CDR3 is TGTGCCAGCAGTTTAGACTATTACTCCTACGAGCAGTACTTC. Translation: CASSLDYYSYEQYF.

This rearrangement joins TRBV28 to TRBJ2-1; 13 bases map to TRBD2. V shed 4 bases, J shed 6 bases, and the junction held 3 bases outside the gene matches. Germline V gene data show CDR1 as MDHEN and CDR2 as SYDVKM. This CDR3 has 15 amino acids. CDR3 nucleotide sequence: TGTGCCAGCAGTTCGACTAGCGGGGGGATCAATGAGCAGTTCTTC. Protein sequence: CASSSTSGGINEQFF.

The chain has TRBV2 and TRBJ2-1; 12 bases align to TRBD2. The CDR3 runs 19 residues. Trimming cost V 4 bases and J 8 bases; bases outside gene matches: 18. The germline gives CDR1 SNHLY, CDR2 FYNNEI. CDR3 nucleotides: TGTGCCAGCAGTGGAGGGCCCTGGATCGTGACTAGCGGGAGATATGAGCAGTTCTTC. Protein: CASSGGPWIVTSGRYEQFF.

The rearrangement uses TRBV7-9 and TRBJ1-1, with unresolved D. The V gene lost 1 base and the J gene lost 2 bases, with 11 bases spanning the gap. Germline lookup yields CDR1 SEHNR and CDR2 FQNEAQ (reference sequence). The CDR3 has 15 amino acids. The CDR3 reads CASSLVREFNTEAFF. The DNA of the CDR3 is TGTGCCAGCAGCTTAGTTAGGGAATTCAACACTGAAGCTTTCTTT.

The chain carries TRBV11-1 and TRBJ2-1; 7 bases map to TRBD2. CDR3 length: 15 residues. The germline V gene has CDR1 SGHAT and CDR2 FQDESV (reference sequence). With V trimmed by 6 bases and J by 4 bases, 9 bases remained unmatched. DNA of the CDR3: TGTGCCAGCAGGTGGGGCGGGGGTCCTTACAATGAGCAGTTCTTC. This codes for CASRWGGGPYNEQFF.

A single count supports this clone. The rearrangement links TRBV7-9 to TRBJ2-7; D gene unclear. CDR1 is SEHNR, CDR2 FQNEAQ, per germline (reference sequence). Between the trimmed V and J ends, which lost 4 bases and 4 bases, there was a span of 5 bases. The CDR3 consists of 11 residues. DNA of the CDR3: TGTGCCAGCAGCTCTGATTACGAGCAGTACTTC. It specifies CASSSDYEQYF.

The chain employs TRBV19 and TRBJ2-2; TRBD2 aligns across 8 bases. The CDR3 has 18 amino acids. V dropped 5 bases and J dropped 0; count of bases not matched to a gene: 11. Germline V gene lookup returns CDR1 LNHDA and CDR2 SQIVND (reference sequence). The CDR3 loop reads CASSPGPGRGANTGELFF. The CDR3, as DNA: TGTGCCAGTAGTCCGGGCCCCGGGCGGGGGGCGAACACCGGGGAGCTGTTTTTT.

This clone appeared a single time. The rearrangement joins TRBV4-1 to TRBJ1-4, with 10 bases aligning to TRBD1. Unmatched junction bases numbered 8, after V lost 0 bases and J lost 7 bases. Germline assignment: CDR1 MGHRA and CDR2 YSYEKL. The CDR3 sequence is 17 residues long. In DNA, the CDR3 is TGCGCCAGCAGCCAAGATGAGATCAGGACAGGGGGTGAAAAACTGTTTTTT. This codes for CASSQDEIRTGGEKLFF.

This chain links TRBV19 with TRBJ1-6; TRBD1 aligns across 8 bases. V trimming: 6 bases; J trimming: 7 bases; junction bases outside the gene matches: 8. The CDR3 has 15 amino acids. CDR1 and CDR2 from the germline V gene are LNHDA and SQIVND (reference sequence). The CDR3 region is CASRTRTGLNSPLHF. CDR3 DNA sequence: TGTGCCAGTAGAACCCGGACAGGGTTAAATTCACCCCTCCACTTT.

This clone came up once. V is TRBV19 and J is TRBJ2-3; 11 nucleotides agree with TRBD2. The CDR3 is 17 amino acids. The germline V gene has CDR1 LNHDA and CDR2 SQIVND (reference sequence). Trimming at V came to 6 bases and at J to 2 bases, leaving 10 bases not matched to a gene. CDR3 sequence reads: CASSGTSGPAFTDTQYF. The CDR3 nucleotides are TGTGCCAGTAGCGGGACTAGCGGACCCGCCTTCACAGATACGCAGTATTTT.

V and J are TRBV5-1 and TRBJ1-1; possibly TRBD1 for D (6 bases). V was cut by 4 bases and J by 6 bases, with 19 bases left in between. CDR1 is SGHRS and CDR2 is YFSETQ in the germline V gene. This CDR3 is built from 15 residues. In nucleotides, the CDR3 is TGCGCCAGCAGCGATGCCTCGACAGGAACGGCTGAAGCTTTCTTT. It is translated as CASSDASTGTAEAFF.

The sample holds one count of this clone. The chain combines TRBV11-2 with TRBJ2-7; D gene ambiguous. CDR1 is SGHAT and CDR2 is FQNNGV in the germline V gene. The length of the CDR3 is 15 residues. V was cut by 3 bases and J by 1 base, with 13 bases left in between. Written as DNA, the CDR3 is TGTGCCAGCAGCTTCTTGCCAGACGCATCCTACGAGCAGTACTTC. Protein sequence: CASSFLPDASYEQYF.

This clone was seen only once. DNA for the CDR3: TGTGCCAGCTCACCTACAGGGGTAAACTATGGCTACACCTTC. Protein product: CASSPTGVNYGYTF. This chain connects TRBV18 to TRBJ1-2; TRBD1 matches at 7 bases. The CDR3 runs 14 residues. The germline V gene has CDR1 KGHSH and CDR2 LQKENI. Trimming removed 3 bases from V and 2 bases from J; junction bases left unmatched: 3. The entire variable domain, with the rest obtained from reference TRBV18 and TRBJ1-2, is as follows: NAGVMQNPRHLVRRRGQEARLRCSPMKGHSHVYWYRQLPEEGLKFMVYLQKENIIDESGMPKERFSAEFPKEGPSILRIQQVVRGDSAAYFCASSPTGVNYGYTFGSGTRLTVV.

The genes are TRBV5-1 and TRBJ1-3; D unresolved. CDR1 is SGHRS and CDR2 is YFSETQ in the germline V gene. This CDR3 comprises 15 residues. Trimming cost V 0 bases and J 1 base, with 8 bases left between them. For the CDR3, the DNA is TGCGCCAGCAGCTTGGCAGCGGGTTCTGGAAACACCATATATTTT. This encodes CASSLAAGSGNTIYF.

This chain links TRBV12-3 or TRBV12-4 with TRBJ2-4; weak D call: TRBD1 (5 bases). Trimming pared 3 bases from V and 6 bases from J, leaving 9 bases between. This CDR3 is 13 amino acids long. The CDR3 bases are TGTGCCAGCAGTTTCCGGACACGAAACATTCAGTACTTC. This gives the protein CASSFRTRNIQYF.

This clone occurred once. The DNA for the CDR3 is TGTGCCAGCAGCCAAACAGGGGTCTACACCTTC. It codes for CASSQTGVYTF. This chain uses TRBV3-1 (or the pseudogene TRBV3-2) with TRBJ1-2; 7 nucleotides agree with TRBD1. This CDR3 comprises 11 residues. The germline V gene encodes CDR1 LGHDT and CDR2 YNNKEL (reference sequence). The trim removed 2 bases at V and 10 bases at J, leaving 1 base unmatched.

The gene calls are TRBV6-1 and TRBJ2-1; no clear D gene. This CDR3 has 12 residues. CDR1 is MNHNS, CDR2 SASEGT, per germline. The V end lost 2 bases, the J end lost 15 bases, and 14 bases lay between the germline ends. CDR3 protein: CASSETSEKVFF. The CDR3 DNA follows: TGTGCCAGCAGTGAAACCAGCGAGAAGGTGTTCTTC.

This clone was detected once. The chain is built from TRBV5-6 and TRBJ1-2; D is uncertain. Looked up from germline, CDR1 is SGHDT and CDR2 is YYEEEE. This CDR3 region has 16 residues. V was pared by 2 bases and J by 0 bases, with 14 bases between. The CDR3 sequence is CASSLLGYSANYGYTF. In DNA form, the CDR3 reads TGTGCCAGCAGCTTATTAGGGTACTCAGCTAACTATGGCTACACCTTC. The variable domain in full, completed from reference TRBV5-6 and TRBJ1-2, reads DAGVTQSPTHLIKTRGQQVTLRCSPKSGHDTVSWYQQALGQGPQFIFQYYEEEERQRGNFPDRFSGHQFPNYSSELNVNALLLGDSALYLCASSLLGYSANYGYTFGSGTRLTVV.

This clone has just one count. The genes are TRBV19 and TRBJ2-7; D call uncertain. The CDR3 spans 13 residues. Germline V CDR1 and CDR2: LNHDA, SQIVND (reference sequence). V dropped 3 bases and J dropped 3 bases, with 9 bases sitting between them. CDR3 amino acids: CASSILDGYEQYF. CDR3 bases: TGTGCCAGTAGTATTTTGGACGGCTACGAGCAGTACTTC.

The V and J genes are TRBV4-1 and TRBJ1-2, with TRBD1 identical over 9 bases. There are 15 residues in the CDR3. CDR1 is MGHRA, CDR2 YSYEKL, per germline. V dropped 2 bases and J dropped 4; count of bases not matched to a gene: 5. The CDR3 nucleotides read TGCGCCAGCAGCCAACCGGGACAGGGACTCTATGGCTACACCTTC. This encodes CASSQPGQGLYGYTF.

The rearrangement links TRBV5-1 to TRBJ1-2; D perhaps matches TRBD1 (5 bases). Germline loops: CDR1 SGHRS, CDR2 YFSETQ. V was clipped by 0 bases and J by 4 bases, with 13 bases between them. This CDR3 is 15 amino acids long. The CDR3 here is CASSLEFGAGYGYTF. CDR3 coding DNA: TGCGCCAGCAGCTTGGAGTTTGGGGCCGGCTATGGCTACACCTTC.

This chain connects TRBV4-1 to TRBJ1-4; TRBD1 agrees at 7 bases. The CDR3 totals 16 residues. Germline CDR1 and CDR2: MGHRA and YSYEKL. The V and J ends lost 2 bases and 2 bases, in that order; junction bases with no gene match: 5. As DNA, the CDR3 is TGCGCCAGCAGCCAATACACAGGGGAGACTAATGAAAAACTGTTTTTT. Residues: CASSQYTGETNEKLFF.

The chain carries TRBV6-5 and TRBJ1-2, with 9 bases fitting TRBD1. The CDR3 consists of 14 residues. The junction had 4 bases not matched to a gene; V was cut back by 0 bases and J by 8 bases. CDR1 MNHEY and CDR2 SVGAGI come from the germline V gene. CDR3: CASSYSDRGRGYTF. DNA for the CDR3: TGTGCCAGCAGTTACTCCGACAGGGGGAGAGGCTACACCTTC.